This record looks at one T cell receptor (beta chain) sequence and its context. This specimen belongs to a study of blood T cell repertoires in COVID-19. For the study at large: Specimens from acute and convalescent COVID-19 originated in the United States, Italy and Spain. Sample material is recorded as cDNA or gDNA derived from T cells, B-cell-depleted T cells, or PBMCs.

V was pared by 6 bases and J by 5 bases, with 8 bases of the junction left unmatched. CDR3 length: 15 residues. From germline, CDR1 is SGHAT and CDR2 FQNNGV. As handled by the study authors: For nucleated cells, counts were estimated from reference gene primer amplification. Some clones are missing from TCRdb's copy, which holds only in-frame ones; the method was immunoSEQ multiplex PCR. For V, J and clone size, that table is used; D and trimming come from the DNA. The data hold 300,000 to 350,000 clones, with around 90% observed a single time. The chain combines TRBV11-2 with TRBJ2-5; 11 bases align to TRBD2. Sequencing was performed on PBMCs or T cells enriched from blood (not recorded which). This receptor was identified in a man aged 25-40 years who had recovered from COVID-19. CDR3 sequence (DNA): TGTGCCAGCAGACAGGGACTAGCGGCTTTTGAGACCCAGTACTTC. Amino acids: CASRQGLAAFETQYF.